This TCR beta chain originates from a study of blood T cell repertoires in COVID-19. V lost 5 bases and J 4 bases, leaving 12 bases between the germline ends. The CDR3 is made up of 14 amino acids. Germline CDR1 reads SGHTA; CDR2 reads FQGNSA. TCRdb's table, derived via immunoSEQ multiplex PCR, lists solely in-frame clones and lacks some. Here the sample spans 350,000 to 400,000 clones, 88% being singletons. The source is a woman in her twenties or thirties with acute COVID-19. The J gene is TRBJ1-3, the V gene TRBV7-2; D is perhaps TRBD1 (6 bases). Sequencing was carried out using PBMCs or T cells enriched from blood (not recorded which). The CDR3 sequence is CASSLRGRGNTIYF. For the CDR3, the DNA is TGTGCCAGCAGCCTCAGGGGTCGCGGAAACACCATATATTTT.